What follows are 22 T cell receptor beta chains derived from one specimen sequenced in a study of blood T cell repertoires in COVID-19. Profiling relied on immunoSEQ multiplex PCR, and the TCRdb table lists in-frame clones only, not all of them. In the table there are 200,000 or so clones, approximately 80% of which are singletons. The material sequenced was PBMCs or T cells enriched from blood (not recorded which). These receptors all stem from a woman aged 35 to 49 with acute COVID-19.

J is TRBJ2-7 and V is TRBV7-2, with unresolved D. Per the germline V gene, CDR1 is SGHTA and CDR2 is FQGNSA. V was trimmed by 1 base and J by 2 bases, leaving 6 bases between them. The CDR3 length is 13 residues. The CDR3 DNA sequence: TGTGCCAGCAGCTTAGGAGCTCCCTACGAGCAGTACTTC. Protein product: CASSLGAPYEQYF.

The rearrangement joins TRBV19 to TRBJ1-1, with D possibly being TRBD1 (5 bases). The CDR3 has 16 residues. In germline, CDR1 is LNHDA, CDR2 SQIVND (reference sequence). V was trimmed by 6 bases and J by 1 base, leaving 18 bases between them. The CDR3 region is CASRTELGVGNTEAFF. As DNA, the CDR3 is TGTGCCAGTAGGACAGAGCTAGGGGTGGGGAACACTGAAGCTTTCTTT. The full variable domain, with the rest looked up from reference TRBV19 and TRBJ1-1, is DGGITQSPKYLFRKEGQNVTLSCEQNLNHDAMYWYRQDPGQGLRLIYYSQIVNDFQKGDIAEGYSVSREKKESFPLTVTSAQKNPTAFYLCASRTELGVGNTEAFFGQGTRLTVV.

DNA for the CDR3: TGTGCCAGCAGCCGCGATCCTAGCGGTAGCACAGATACGCAGTATTTT. Encoded protein: CASSRDPSGSTDTQYF. This rearrangement joins TRBV3-1 (or the pseudogene TRBV3-2) to TRBJ2-3; TRBD2 agrees at 7 bases. The CDR3 spans 16 residues. V lost 4 bases to trimming and J lost 0 bases; unmatched junction nucleotides: 7. Germline loops: CDR1 LGHDT, CDR2 YNNKEL (reference sequence).

This clone was recorded only once. V and J are TRBV7-2 and TRBJ1-2; 8 positions match TRBD1. V was clipped by 10 bases and J by 7 bases; unmatched bases: 8. Germline V lookup: CDR1 SGHTA, CDR2 FQGNSA. This CDR3 is built from 12 residues. The CDR3, as DNA: TGTGCCACCCTGCTCAGGGGGCCTGGCTACACCTTC. Its protein product is CATLLRGPGYTF.

This clone was detected only a few times. The chain has TRBV7-9 and TRBJ1-5, with D maybe TRBD1 (5 bases). Germline lookup yields CDR1 SEHNR and CDR2 FQNEAQ (reference sequence). The germline V and J ends were trimmed by 5 bases and 4 bases, with 15 bases remaining between them. This CDR3 spans 15 amino acids. The CDR3 DNA is TGTGCCAGCAGCCTGGGAGGACACGGAAATCAGCCCCAGCATTTT. It codes for CASSLGGHGNQPQHF.

Worth noting for this clone: An end of the junction does not agree with germline; a read error may underlie this. The chain carries TRBV4-3 and TRBJ1-6; 8 bases are shared with TRBD1. The CDR3 contains 16 residues. Germline lookup yields CDR1 LGHNA and CDR2 YSLEER. In DNA, the CDR3 is TGCGCCTGCAGCCAAGATCTTGGGGACAGGAATTCACCCCTCCACTTT. The encoded protein is CACSQDLGDRNSPLHF.

The J gene is TRBJ1-2, the V gene TRBV5-4; D is uncertain. CDR3 length: 16 amino acids. With 5 bases removed from V and 4 bases from J, the gap between germline ends came to 21 bases. The germline CDR1 and CDR2 sequences are SGHNT and YYREEE (reference sequence). The CDR3 sequence: CASRRFRDDNLYGYTF. CDR3 nucleotide sequence: TGTGCCAGCAGGCGTTTCAGAGATGACAACCTCTATGGCTACACCTTC.

The rearrangement joins TRBV9 to TRBJ2-4, with a possible D match to TRBD1 (6 bases). There are 13 residues in the CDR3. Looked up from germline, CDR1 is SGDLS and CDR2 is YYNGEE. V was cut by 1 base and J by 9 bases, with 11 bases left in between. Written as DNA, the CDR3 is TGTGCCAGCAGCGTACACCCAGGGGCCATTCAGTACTTC. This translates into CASSVHPGAIQYF. Using reference TRBV9 and TRBJ2-4 for the parts outside the CDR3, the full variable domain is DSGVTQTPKHLITATGQRVTLRCSPRSGDLSVYWYQQSLDQGLQFLIQYYNGEERAKGNILERFSAQQFPDLHSELNLSSLELGDSALYFCASSVHPGAIQYFGAGTRLSVL.

The chain employs TRBV7-8 and TRBJ1-5, with D perhaps TRBD1 (5 bases). The CDR3 contains 14 residues. The V end lost 5 bases, the J end lost 5 bases, and 13 bases lay between the germline ends. Germline V gene data show CDR1 as SGHVS and CDR2 as FQNEAQ. Here the CDR3 DNA reads TGTGCCAGCAGCCTGCAGGGATGGGATCAGCCCCAGCATTTT. This sequence encodes CASSLQGWDQPQHF.

This clone was observed a single time. V and J are TRBV28 and TRBJ1-1, with 9 nucleotides matching TRBD1. The junction had 12 bases not matched to a gene; V was cut back by 6 bases and J by 10 bases. Germline CDR1 MDHEN, CDR2 SYDVKM. The CDR3 is made up of 14 amino acids. In DNA, the CDR3 is TGTGCCAGCAGCGTTCGGACAGGGGTGTTGGTAGCTTTCTTT. Its translation: CASSVRTGVLVAFF.

V gene TRBV27 combines with J gene TRBJ1-1; the D gene is possibly TRBD1 (5 bases). CDR1 and CDR2 (germline): MNHEY, SMNVEV (reference sequence). This CDR3 contains 14 residues. Trimming removed 3 bases at V and 4 bases at J, with 12 bases between. The CDR3 DNA reads as TGTGCCAGCAGTTTCAGGGAAATGAGCACTGAAGCTTTCTTT. Protein product: CASSFREMSTEAFF.

The rearrangement uses TRBV18 and TRBJ1-3, with 7 bases fitting TRBD1. CDR3 length: 16 residues. V was clipped by 2 bases and J by 3 bases; unmatched bases: 7. Germline CDR1 KGHSH, CDR2 LQKENI. In DNA, the CDR3 is TGTGCCAGCTCACCAACGACAGGGCAACGTGGAAACACCATATATTTT. Its protein is CASSPTTGQRGNTIYF.

The CDR3 reads CASSSTGGATGGFFGDEQFF. CDR3 coding DNA: TGTGCCAGCAGTTCCACGGGGGGGGCCACGGGAGGATTCTTCGGCGATGAGCAGTTCTTC. The chain recombines TRBV28 with TRBJ2-1; 8 nucleotides agree with TRBD2. V lost 4 bases and J lost 8; bases outside the gene matches: 25. This CDR3 is built from 20 residues. Germline loops: CDR1 MDHEN, CDR2 SYDVKM.

The chain carries TRBV3-1 (or the pseudogene TRBV3-2) and TRBJ1-3, with D perhaps matching TRBD1 (5 bases). Germline V gives CDR1 LGHDT, CDR2 YNNKEL (reference sequence). Between the trimmed V and J ends, which lost 4 bases and 4 bases, there was a span of 14 bases. CDR3 size: 15 residues. Here the CDR3 reads CASSLGGVSGNTIYF. The CDR3 nucleotides read TGTGCCAGCAGCCTCGGGGGGGTCTCAGGAAACACCATATATTTT.

The chain joins TRBV30 to TRBJ2-6; possibly TRBD2 for D (5 bases). The CDR3 has 15 residues. V lost 6 bases, J lost 0 bases, and 12 bases lay in between. Germline CDR1 and CDR2: GTSNPN and SVGIG (reference sequence). The CDR3 reads CACTRGGSGANVLTF. The CDR3 coding sequence is TGTGCCTGTACCCGAGGAGGCTCTGGGGCCAACGTCCTGACTTTC.

This clone appeared a few times. The same CDR3 can be traced to other DNA sequences in this sample. V is TRBV29-1 and J is TRBJ1-1; 8 bases line up with TRBD1. The germline CDR1 and CDR2 sequences are SQVTM and ANQGSEA. The CDR3 runs 12 residues. Germline trimming cut 6 bases from V and 1 base from J; bases unmatched to any gene: 1. CDR3 nucleotides: TGCAGCGTCGGGACAGGGAACACTGAAGCTTTCTTT. It encodes CSVGTGNTEAFF.

This clone was counted a single time. V usage is TRBV6-8 and J usage is TRBJ2-1; 12 bases agree with TRBD2. J lost 7 bases, V lost 3 bases, and 4 bases had no gene match. The CDR3 spans 15 residues. Germline lookup yields CDR1 MNHGY and CDR2 SAAAGT. The CDR3, as DNA: TGTGCCAGCAGTTATGGACTAGCGGGGAGAAATGAGCAGTTCTTC. It codes for CASSYGLAGRNEQFF.

CDR3 protein: CASSHLTGTINYGYTF. CDR3 nucleotides: TGCGCCAGCAGCCATCTTACAGGGACGATTAACTATGGCTACACCTTC. This sequence joins TRBV5-1 and TRBJ1-2; D perhaps matches TRBD1 (6 bases). The germline CDR1 and CDR2 sequences are SGHRS and YFSETQ. There are 16 residues in the CDR3. V was shortened by 4 bases and J by 1 base, with 17 bases between the two germline ends.

In DNA, the CDR3 is TGTGCCAGTAGTACCAGGGGAGTTGGAAACACCATATATTTT. Its translation is CASSTRGVGNTIYF. The chain uses TRBV19 and TRBJ1-3, with D tentatively TRBD1 (6 bases). V lost 4 bases and J lost 3, with 10 bases in between. From germline, CDR1 is LNHDA and CDR2 SQIVND (reference sequence). This CDR3 is 14 amino acids long.

The chain uses TRBV7-9 and TRBJ1-2, with 9 bases identical to TRBD1. The CDR3 totals 19 residues. Germline loops: CDR1 SEHNR, CDR2 FQNEAQ (reference sequence). With 5 bases clipped from V and 7 bases from J, the junction kept 23 bases outside the gene matches. CDR3 DNA sequence: TGTGCCAGCAGCGAATTCACCGGGACAGGGAATCCCTCGTTTAGTGGCTACACCTTC. Its protein product is CASSEFTGTGNPSFSGYTF.

The chain has TRBV6-1 and TRBJ2-2, with D perhaps TRBD1 (5 bases). The ends were cut back, 1 base at V and 5 bases at J, with 11 bases in the middle. Looked up from germline, CDR1 is MNHNS and CDR2 is SASEGT. The CDR3 spans 15 residues. CDR3 coding DNA: TGTGCCAGCAGTGAAGGGGGCCAGGGAACCGGGGAGCTGTTTTTT. It yields the protein CASSEGGQGTGELFF.

This chain joins TRBV30 and TRBJ2-1, with D possibly matching TRBD1 (5 bases). The CDR3 is made up of 11 amino acids. V lost 3 bases, J lost 10 bases, and 10 bases lay in between. Germline V gives CDR1 GTSNPN, CDR2 SVGIG (reference sequence). CDR3 nucleotide sequence: TGTGCCTGGAGGGGGCGCGTAGAGCAGTTCTTC. This gives the protein CAWRGRVEQFF.